Below, 17 T cell receptor beta chains from the same sample are listed, as sequenced in a study of blood T cell repertoires in COVID-19. The table came from immunoSEQ multiplex PCR; TCRdb's copy has only in-frame clones and leaves some out. This sample carries some 200,000 clones, roughly 90% of them seen once, and the ten largest clones take over 9.5%. Sequencing was performed on peripheral blood. These receptors all come from a woman aged 55 to 70 with COVID-19, enrolled during active disease.

V usage is TRBV5-5 and J usage is TRBJ2-5; D uncertain. The CDR3 runs 15 residues. V lost 4 bases, J lost 1 base, and 14 bases lay in between. The germline gives CDR1 SGHKS, CDR2 YYEKEE (reference sequence). The CDR3 bases are TGTGCCAGCAGCCCCCGGGTTAAAGGCCAAGAGACCCAGTACTTC. Translation gives CASSPRVKGQETQYF.

The J gene is TRBJ2-2, the V gene TRBV5-4; TRBD2 agrees at 16 bases. This CDR3 comprises 18 residues. Trimming at V came to 4 bases and at J to 3 bases, leaving 6 bases not matched to a gene. Germline CDR1 and CDR2: SGHNT and YYREEE (reference sequence). CDR3 sequence reads: CASSGGLAGGPDTGELFF. In DNA form, the CDR3 reads TGTGCCAGCAGCGGGGGACTAGCGGGAGGGCCGGACACCGGGGAGCTGTTTTTT.

CDR3 in amino acids: CASSLGGRAGYTF. The CDR3, as DNA: TGTGCCAGCAGCTTAGGAGGCAGGGCTGGCTACACCTTC. This chain links TRBV7-9 with TRBJ1-2; the D gene is possibly TRBD1 (5 bases). Germline V gene sequence: CDR1 SEHNR, CDR2 FQNEAQ (reference sequence). The CDR3 is 13 amino acids. The V end lost 1 base, the J end lost 7 bases, and 10 bases lay between the germline ends. Full variable domain (rest looked up from reference TRBV7-9 and TRBJ1-2): DTGVSQNPRHKITKRGQNVTFRCDPISEHNRLYWYRQTLGQGPEFLTYFQNEAQLEKSRLLSDRFSAERPKGSFSTLEIQRTEQGDSAMYLCASSLGGRAGYTFGSGTRLTVV.

This sequence joins TRBV20-1 and TRBJ1-5; D unresolved. CDR3 size: 10 residues. Germline lookup yields CDR1 DFQATT and CDR2 SNEGSKA (reference sequence). Trimming shortened V by 3 bases and J by 13 bases, and 10 bases separated the two germline ends. The CDR3 loop is CSARLPEQHF. The CDR3 region has the DNA TGCAGTGCTAGGCTCCCGGAGCAGCATTTT.

This clone was recorded once. This CDR3 is CASSPWTSGQDTQYF. The DNA of the CDR3 is TGCGCCAGCAGCCCCTGGACTAGCGGCCAAGATACGCAGTATTTT. The chain recombines TRBV5-1 with TRBJ2-3, with 10 bases matching TRBD2. The CDR3 loop spans 15 amino acids. After removal of 4 bases from V and 5 bases from J, the junction contained 7 bases not matched to a gene. Germline lookup yields CDR1 SGHRS and CDR2 YFSETQ.

This sequence joins TRBV10-3 and TRBJ1-4; D unresolved. Germline CDR1 reads ENHRY; CDR2 reads SYGVKD. The CDR3 loop spans 15 amino acids. Trimming removed 6 bases at V and 3 bases at J, with 14 bases between. CDR3 sequence (DNA): TGTGCCATCAGCGCGAGGAGTGACGCTAATGAAAAACTGTTTTTT. Translation: CAISARSDANEKLFF.

The chain links TRBV6-2 or TRBV6-3 to TRBJ1-1; weak D call: TRBD1 (5 bases). Per germline, CDR1 MNHEY and CDR2 SVGEGT. V dropped 3 bases and J dropped 6 bases, with 14 bases sitting between them. This CDR3 has 14 amino acids. CDR3 bases: TGTGCCAGCAGTTATCAGGGAAATCGGGCTGAAGCTTTCTTT. Its protein is CASSYQGNRAEAFF.

CDR3 sequence: CASSQSYGYTF. The DNA of the CDR3 is TGTGCCAGCAGCCAGTCGTATGGCTACACCTTC. The chain recombines TRBV4-2 with TRBJ1-2; D call uncertain. V was clipped by 3 bases and J by 5 bases, with 4 bases between them. This CDR3 has 11 residues. Germline CDR1 and CDR2: LGHNA and YNFKEQ.

About this clone itself: This same CDR3 is encoded by further DNA sequences in the sample. The chain uses TRBV6-5 and TRBJ1-2, with D perhaps TRBD1 (6 bases). CDR1 is MNHEY and CDR2 is SVGAGI in the germline V gene. Deletions cut 5 bases from V and 2 bases from J, with 6 bases between. This CDR3 comprises 12 residues. CDR3 coding DNA: TGTGCCAGCAGTACAGGGAACTATGGCTACACCTTC. Translating it yields CASSTGNYGYTF.

CDR3 sequence (DNA): TGTGCCAGCAGTTTGGGGGGGGACCCCTTCAATCAGCCCCAGCATTTT. Its translation: CASSLGGDPFNQPQHF. The chain joins TRBV27 to TRBJ1-5, with a possible D match to TRBD1 (5 bases). The germline V gene encodes CDR1 MNHEY and CDR2 SMNVEV (reference sequence). The CDR3 sequence is 16 residues long. Between the trimmed V and J ends, which lost 3 bases and 3 bases, there was a span of 15 bases.

This clone appeared a single time. The chain joins TRBV19 to TRBJ2-5; TRBD2 might be the D (6 bases). The V and J ends lost 5 bases and 5 bases respectively, with 18 bases between them. The CDR3 loop spans 15 amino acids. From germline, CDR1 is LNHDA and CDR2 SQIVND (reference sequence). CDR3 residues: CASSPRSPSVETQYF. CDR3 bases: TGTGCCAGTAGTCCCCGTTCCCCTAGCGTCGAGACCCAGTACTTC.

In this sample, this clone turned up once. The gene calls are TRBV10-3 and TRBJ1-6; D is unclear. Germline assignment: CDR1 ENHRY and CDR2 SYGVKD. The CDR3 extends over 13 amino acids. Trimming stripped 7 bases from V and 5 bases from J, with 9 bases between. The CDR3 bases are TGTGCCATCACGCGGCAGAATAATTCACCCCTCCACTTT. This gives the protein CAITRQNNSPLHF.

This clone is a singleton in its sample. In DNA, the CDR3 is TGTGCCAGCCTGACTTGTAACTTAGCCACTAATGAAAAACTGTTTTTT. Amino acids: CASLTCNLATNEKLFF. The chain joins TRBV7-3 to TRBJ1-4; D is unresolved. The germline V and J ends were trimmed by 8 bases and 2 bases, with 18 bases remaining between them. Germline assignment: CDR1 SGHTA and CDR2 FQGTGA. The CDR3 covers 16 residues.

The chain joins TRBV11-2 to TRBJ2-7, with a tentative D call TRBD1 (6 bases). The ends were cut back, 2 bases at V and 3 bases at J, with 11 bases in the middle. There are 14 residues in the CDR3. Germline V gene data show CDR1 as SGHAT and CDR2 as FQNNGV. The CDR3 DNA reads as TGTGCCAGCAGCTTACCCGGGACATTCTACGAGCAGTACTTC. Its protein is CASSLPGTFYEQYF. The variable domain in full, completed from reference TRBV11-2 and TRBJ2-7, reads EAGVAQSPRYKIIEKRQSVAFWCNPISGHATLYWYQQILGQGPKLLIQFQNNGVVDDSQLPKDRFSAERLKGVDSTLKIQPAKLEDSAVYLCASSLPGTFYEQYFGPGTRLTVT.

The sample holds one count of this clone. The CDR3 spells CASSFDRGLQYF. In DNA form, the CDR3 reads TGTGCCAGCAGCTTCGACAGGGGGCTCCAGTATTTT. The chain recombines TRBV7-9 with TRBJ2-3, with 10 bases fitting TRBD1. The V segment lost 3 bases and the J segment 12 bases; nucleotides outside the gene matches: 3. Per the germline V gene, CDR1 is SEHNR and CDR2 is FQNEAQ (reference sequence). The CDR3 contains 12 residues.

The DNA for the CDR3 is TGTGCCAGCAGCCTTAGCGGGAGTCAGTACGAGCAGTACTTC. This codes for CASSLSGSQYEQYF. The genes are TRBV11-3 and TRBJ2-7; 9 nucleotides align to TRBD2. The germline V gene encodes CDR1 SGHNT and CDR2 YENEEA. This CDR3 is 14 amino acids long. The J segment lost 4 bases and the V segment lost 5 bases, leaving 6 bases of the junction unmatched.

The chain joins TRBV27 to TRBJ1-3; 8 nucleotides match TRBD1. With V trimmed by 2 bases and J by 3 bases, 3 bases remained unmatched. Per germline, CDR1 MNHEY and CDR2 SMNVEV (reference sequence). CDR3 length equals 15 residues. The CDR3 spells CASSLQGAVGNTIYF. The CDR3 nucleotides are TGTGCCAGCAGTTTACAGGGGGCCGTTGGAAACACCATATATTTT.